The clone carrying this T cell receptor (beta chain) has more than one count but fewer than ten. These data are taken from a study of cytomegalovirus exposure and HLA in healthy donors. The germline CDR1 and CDR2 sequences are MNHEY and SVGAGI. J lost 5 bases, V lost 10 bases, and 10 bases had no gene match. The CDR3 length is 13 residues. 13 Jbeta primers and 60 Vbeta primers were used for the PCR. Under the authors' procedure: Later, roughly 80 million unique TCR beta chains were counted in an analysis, and roughly 11 million of them were shared. Profiling relied on immunoSEQ multiplex PCR, and the TCRdb table lists in-frame clones only, not all of them. The DNA was the basis for D and trimming; V, J and clone size are from that table. Of 140,000 or so clones in the sample, approximately 80% are singletons; the top ten hold about 2.2%.

Sample: PBMCs. The sequence derives from a woman aged 18-35 years in good health and CMV-seropositive. V is TRBV6-5 and J is TRBJ1-1, with TRBD1 matching 7 bases. The CDR3 nucleotides read TGTGCCACCAGGGGGGGAGGGGGAACTGAAGCTTTCTTT. This translates into CATRGGGGTEAFF.